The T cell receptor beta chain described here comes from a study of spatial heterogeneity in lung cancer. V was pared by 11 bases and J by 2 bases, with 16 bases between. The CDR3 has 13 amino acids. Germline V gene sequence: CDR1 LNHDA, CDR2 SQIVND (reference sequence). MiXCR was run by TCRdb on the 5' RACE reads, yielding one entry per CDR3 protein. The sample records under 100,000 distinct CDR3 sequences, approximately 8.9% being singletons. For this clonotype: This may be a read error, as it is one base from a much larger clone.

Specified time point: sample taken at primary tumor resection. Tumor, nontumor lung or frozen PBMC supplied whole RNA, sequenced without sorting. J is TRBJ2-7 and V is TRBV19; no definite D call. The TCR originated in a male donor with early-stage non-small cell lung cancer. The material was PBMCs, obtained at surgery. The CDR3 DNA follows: TGTGCCGGCCCATGGGATCCTACCTACGAGCAGTACTTC. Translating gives CAGPWDPTYEQYF.